This T cell receptor beta chain originates from a study of radiation and T cells in renal cell carcinoma (dated by TCRdb to the early 2020s). About the study as a whole: Samples came from a clinical trial, in which primary renal cell carcinomas received 15 Gy stereotactic body radiation therapy followed by nephrectomy 4 weeks later. In the approximately 57 samples combined, around 3.9 million unique CDR3 nucleotide sequences were found, encoding about 3 million unique CDR3 amino acid sequences. In total, about 51 samples underwent TCR beta sequencing: about 26 tumors plus 27 peripheral blood samples.

Following the manufacturer's recommendations, the immunoSEQ kit was used to generate TCR beta libraries from genomic DNA. To prepare the libraries, a first multiplex PCR with proprietary primers was run, followed by a second PCR that added unique barcodes, and a bead cleanup was done after each round. Each sample batch included a kit-provided positive control reaction and a negative control reaction. The final libraries underwent checking on an Agilent 4200 TapeStation D1000 ScreenTape, volumetric pooling, and quantification by qPCR. Sequencing ran on an Illumina NextSeq500 with a MidOutput 150-cycle cartridge, using 156 Read1 and 15 Index1 cycles with kit custom primers. The pooled library was loaded at 1.0 pM, and about 20% PhiX control was spiked in. Per the original workflow: Vendor-processed data were analyzed in R, and a clonotype was defined as all T cells sharing the same CDR3 nucleotide sequence. In the clone abundance analyses, frequencies in each sample were normalized to that sample's 10,000 most abundant clones. Public T cell clones, averaging fewer than five per sample, were removed before analysis. Tumor-enriched clonotypes and baseline blood-enriched clonotypes were defined as those with an abundance difference of at least 32-fold between compartments. A beta-binomial differential abundance model was used to identify clonotypes that were expanded or contracted between blood time points. Tumor-blood repertoire similarity was measured with the Baroni-Urbani and Buser coefficient, and group comparisons used two-tailed Wilcoxon tests in R. The clones in this table, taken by TCRdb from immuneACCESS, are in-frame only. Not every clone is retained; where verified, under half of the shortfall comes from an unresolved V gene, and the cause of the rest is unknown. V and J calls and clone size are those listed in that table; D and trimming were worked out from the DNA. The sample includes under 55,000 clones, with around 83% observed a single time. Around 29% of the sample comes from the top ten.

The time point label corresponds to: baseline pretreatment blood. The treatment or condition label here, explained by the study, means: 15 Gy SBRT to primary tumor, nephrectomy 4 weeks later. To track tumor-enriched clonotypes, serial peripheral blood was sampled from radiation-treated patients at baseline and at 2 weeks and 4 weeks after SBRT. All patients had renal cell carcinoma with clear cell pathology. Genomic DNA for TCR sequencing was prepared using the QIAamp DNA Blood Mini Kit (Qiagen). The analyses included only samples that passed all quality control checks. General conclusions and limits of the study: Because pretreatment tumor biopsies were not available, the baseline intratumoral presence of clonotypes could not be determined. With a single-armed trial design, the study had no way to address how radiation dose or scheduling affects the TCR repertoire. In blood, the top tumor clonotypes increased between baseline and 2 weeks post-radiation and then shrank by 4 weeks, which suggests that tumor-resident clones expanded only transiently. Changes in the blood repertoire were not tracked past 4 weeks after treatment.

Concerning this clone itself: The target of this receptor is not known. No per-base quality is available; no much larger clone lies one base away.

Including cysteine and phenylalanine, the CDR3 has 16 amino acids. Left in the record is the CDR3 DNA by itself, 48 bases read in frame from the first base. CDR1 and CDR2 were assigned from the germline V gene as SGHVS and FNYEAQ. V gives up 5 bases and J gives up 2 bases, and the segment between their germline ends measures 17 bases. Recombination connected TRBV7-6 to TRBJ2-3; 5 matching bases give a weak D call of TRBD2. Sample: blood, taken from a patient whose treatment included radiotherapy and nephrectomy. The source is a woman in her sixties or seventies with renal cell carcinoma. The nucleotide sequence is TGTGCCAGCAGCCTCTCCACAGCGAGGGACACAGATACGCAGTATTTT. Its protein product is CASSLSTARDTDTQYF.